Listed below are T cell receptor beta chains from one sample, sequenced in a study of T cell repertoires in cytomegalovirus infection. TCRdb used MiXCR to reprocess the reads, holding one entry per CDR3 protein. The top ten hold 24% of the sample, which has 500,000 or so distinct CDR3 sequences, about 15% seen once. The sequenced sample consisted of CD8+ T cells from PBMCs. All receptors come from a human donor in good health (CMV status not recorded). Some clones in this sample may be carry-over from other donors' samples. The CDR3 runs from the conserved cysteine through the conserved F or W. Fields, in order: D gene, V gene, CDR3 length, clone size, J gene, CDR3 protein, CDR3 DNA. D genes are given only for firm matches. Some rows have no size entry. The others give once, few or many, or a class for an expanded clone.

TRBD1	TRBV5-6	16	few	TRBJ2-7	CASSLGRRDSSYEQYF	TGTGCCAGCAGCTTGGGCCGCCGGGACAGCTCCTACGAGCAGTACTTC
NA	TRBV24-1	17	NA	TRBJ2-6	CATSDGGQRSGANVLTF	TGTGCCACCAGTGACGGGGGACAGCGCTCTGGGGCCAACGTCCTGACTTTC
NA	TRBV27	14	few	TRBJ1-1	CASSLTDPNTEAFF	TGTGCCAGCAGTCTTACCGACCCGAACACTGAAGCTTTCTTT
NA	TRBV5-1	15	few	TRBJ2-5	CASSRSGALAGTQYF	TGCGCCAGCAGCAGATCAGGGGCCCTGGCAGGGACCCAGTACTTC
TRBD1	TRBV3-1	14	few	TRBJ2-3	CASGRQGRTDTQYF	TGTGCCAGCGGCCGACAGGGGAGAACAGATACGCAGTATTTT
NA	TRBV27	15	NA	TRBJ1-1	CASSFSALVNTEAFF	TGTGCCAGCAGTTTCTCCGCTTTGGTGAACACTGAAGCTTTCTTT
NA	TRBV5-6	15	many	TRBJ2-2	CASSYDRLNTGELFF	TGTGCCAGCAGCTACGACAGGCTGAACACCGGGGAGCTGTTTTTT
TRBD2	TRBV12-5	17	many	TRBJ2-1	CASATVVGGNYYNEQFF	TGTGCTAGTGCCACTGTGGTGGGGGGGAACTATTACAATGAGCAGTTCTTC
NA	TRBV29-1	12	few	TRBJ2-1	CSVEPGRNEQFF	TGCAGCGTTGAACCGGGACGGAATGAGCAGTTCTTC
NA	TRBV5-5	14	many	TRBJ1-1	CASSLEWLNTEAFF	TGTGCCAGCAGCTTGGAGTGGTTGAACACTGAAGCTTTCTTT
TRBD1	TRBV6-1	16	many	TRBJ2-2	CASSPRQGANTGELFF	TGTGCCAGCAGTCCCCGACAGGGGGCGAACACCGGGGAGCTGTTTTTT
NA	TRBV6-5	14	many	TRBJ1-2	CASSYSASSEGYTF	TGTGCCAGCAGTTACTCGGCCAGCAGCGAGGGCTACACCTTC
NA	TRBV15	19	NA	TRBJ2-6	CATSISRGSLTPGANVLTF	TGTGCCACCAGCATAAGTAGGGGGTCCCTCACCCCTGGGGCCAACGTCCTGACTTTC
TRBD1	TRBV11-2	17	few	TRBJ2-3	CASSYGTGGVRTDTQYF	TGTGCCAGCAGCTACGGGACAGGGGGAGTAAGGACAGATACGCAGTATTTT
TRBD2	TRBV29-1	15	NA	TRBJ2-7	CSVEGGTSGGYEQYF	TGCAGCGTTGAAGGGGGGACTAGCGGTGGGTACGAGCAGTACTTC
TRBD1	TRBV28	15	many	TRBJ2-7	CASSLRDSAPYEQYF	TGTGCCAGCTCCCTTAGGGACAGTGCCCCCTACGAGCAGTACTTC
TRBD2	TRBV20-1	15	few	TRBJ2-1	CSARSRGSSYNEQFF	TGCAGTGCTAGATCGCGCGGGAGCTCCTACAATGAGCAGTTCTTC
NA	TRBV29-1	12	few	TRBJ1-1	CSVGRSNTEAFF	TGCAGCGTTGGCAGGTCAAACACTGAAGCTTTCTTT
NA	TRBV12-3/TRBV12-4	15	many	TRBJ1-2	CASSFPTLSGYGYTF	TGTGCCAGCAGTTTCCCTACGTTGTCGGGATATGGCTACACCTTC
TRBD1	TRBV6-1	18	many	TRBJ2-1	CASRKEIIGGGWVNEQFF	TGTGCCAGCAGGAAGGAAATTATAGGGGGCGGGTGGGTCAATGAGCAGTTCTTC
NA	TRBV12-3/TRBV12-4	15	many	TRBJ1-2	CASSLSPGTGFGYTF	TGTGCCAGCAGTTTAAGCCCGGGCACAGGCTTCGGCTACACCTTC
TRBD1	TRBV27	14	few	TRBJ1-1	CASSQDRGKSEAFF	TGTGCCAGCAGCCAGGACAGGGGGAAGTCTGAAGCTTTCTTT
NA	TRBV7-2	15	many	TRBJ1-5	CASSLGGGRNQPQHF	TGTGCCAGCAGCTTAGGGGGCGGCCGCAATCAGCCCCAGCATTTT
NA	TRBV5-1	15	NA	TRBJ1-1	CASSYGLSSNTEAFF	TGCGCCAGCAGTTATGGACTGTCGTCGAACACTGAAGCTTTCTTT
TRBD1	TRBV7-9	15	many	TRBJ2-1	CASSKGQVEYNEQFF	TGTGCCAGCAGCAAGGGACAGGTAGAATACAATGAGCAGTTCTTC
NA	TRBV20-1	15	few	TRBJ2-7	CSATGGAGFSYEQYF	TGCAGTGCTACCGGAGGAGCGGGTTTCTCCTACGAGCAGTACTTC
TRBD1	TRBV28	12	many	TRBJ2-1	CASNPTGDEQFF	TGTGCCAGCAACCCTACAGGGGATGAGCAGTTCTTC
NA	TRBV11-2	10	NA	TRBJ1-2	CASRGDCYTF	TGTGCCAGCAGGGGGGACTGCTACACCTTC